These 2 T cell receptor beta chains were all obtained from the same sample, sequenced in a study of cytomegalovirus exposure and HLA in healthy donors. Researchers ran the PCR with 60 Vbeta and 13 Jbeta primers. The repertoire was sequenced with immunoSEQ multiplex PCR; TCRdb's copy has only in-frame clones and lacks some. Here the sample spans 100,000 or so clones, more than 70% being singletons. Sequenced sample: PBMCs. These receptors originate from a man younger than 45 in good health and CMV-seronegative.

The chain couples TRBV9 to TRBJ2-3; 7 bases are shared with TRBD1. Germline V lookup: CDR1 SGDLS, CDR2 YYNGEE. The CDR3 consists of 15 residues. Trimming took 0 bases from V and 3 from J; bases not matched to a gene: 4. The CDR3 loop is CASSVGTGRTDTQYF. CDR3 bases: TGTGCCAGCAGCGTAGGGACAGGACGGACAGATACGCAGTATTTT.

The chain employs TRBV10-2 and TRBJ1-1; no definite D call. V shed 6 bases and J shed 1 base, with 9 bases lying between them. The CDR3 contains 13 residues. The V gene's germline CDR1 is WSHSY and CDR2 SAAADI. The CDR3 DNA reads as TGCGCCAGCAGGATAGTCGAGAACACTGAAGCTTTCTTT. It is translated as CASRIVENTEAFF.